The 20 T cell receptor beta chains below come from one sample, sequenced in a study of radiotherapy plus CTLA-4 blockade in lung cancer (dated by TCRdb to 2016 to 2019). The library relied on the immunoSEQ multiplex PCR assay. In its TCRdb copy, this immuneACCESS table keeps in-frame sequences only and misses some clones. Where compared with another copy, unresolved V genes explain less than half of these, and the others have no known cause. Here the sample has 70,000 to 95,000 clones; around 87% occur a single time. Over 15% of the sample is held by the ten biggest clonotypes. The sequenced sample was peripheral blood, obtained from a patient treated with radiotherapy plus ipilimumab. These receptors came from a human donor with non-small cell lung cancer that progressed on radiotherapy plus ipilimumab.

The chain joins TRBV5-1 to TRBJ2-3; 8 bases fit TRBD1. Looked up from germline, CDR1 is SGHRS and CDR2 is YFSETQ. The J segment lost 1 base and the V segment lost 4 bases, leaving 5 bases of the junction unmatched. The CDR3 loop spans 15 amino acids. The CDR3 loop is CASSLGQGRTDTQYF. CDR3 sequence (DNA): TGCGCCAGCAGCCTAGGACAGGGCCGCACAGATACGCAGTATTTT.

The V call is TRBV5-1, the J call TRBJ2-3; D is possibly TRBD2 (6 bases). Deletions cut 1 base from V and 0 bases from J, with 15 bases between. The CDR3 runs 17 residues. The germline V gene has CDR1 SGHRS and CDR2 YFSETQ. The CDR3 nucleotides read TGCGCCAGCAGCTTGTGGGGGTCCGGGGGAAGCACAGATACGCAGTATTTT. Amino acid sequence: CASSLWGSGGSTDTQYF.

The gene calls are TRBV18 and TRBJ1-2, with 9 nucleotides matching TRBD1. This CDR3 region has 15 residues. Germline loops: CDR1 KGHSH, CDR2 LQKENI. V shed 1 base and J 5 bases; nucleotides not matched to a gene: 5. CDR3 protein: CASSPQTGGRYGYTF. The CDR3, as DNA: TGTGCCAGCTCACCACAGACAGGGGGTCGGTATGGCTACACCTTC.

This clone was seen only a few times. This sequence joins TRBV28 and TRBJ2-7; D might be TRBD1 (5 bases). The V end lost 3 bases, the J end lost 2 bases, and 11 bases lay between the germline ends. Germline CDR1 is MDHEN and CDR2 is SYDVKM. The CDR3 spans 14 residues. This chain's CDR3 is CASSLTVNAYEQYF. DNA for the CDR3: TGTGCCAGCAGTTTGACAGTAAATGCCTACGAGCAGTACTTC.

The chain employs TRBV30 and TRBJ2-7; 11 nucleotides match TRBD2. V lost 0 bases to trimming and J lost 10 bases; unmatched junction nucleotides: 5. The CDR3 length is 13 residues. Germline V gene sequence: CDR1 GTSNPN, CDR2 SVGIG (reference sequence). The CDR3 is CAWSVSGGAEQYF. CDR3 nucleotides: TGTGCCTGGAGTGTTAGCGGGGGGGCCGAACAGTACTTC.

The V call is TRBV27, the J call TRBJ2-7; tentative D call: TRBD1 (6 bases). The CDR3 is 13 residues long. Germline CDR1 is MNHEY and CDR2 is SMNVEV (reference sequence). Deletions cut 2 bases from V and 1 base from J, with 6 bases between. CDR3 bases: TGTGCCAGCAGTTTAGGGACATCCTACGAGCAGTACTTC. It is translated as CASSLGTSYEQYF.

The genes are TRBV2 and TRBJ2-3, with D perhaps being TRBD1 or TRBD2 (6 bases each). CDR3 length equals 16 residues. V was trimmed by 4 bases and J by 3 bases, leaving 17 bases between them. From germline, CDR1 is SNHLY and CDR2 FYNNEI. The CDR3 sequence: CASSGVGGMRTDTQYF. The CDR3 DNA reads TGTGCCAGCAGTGGGGTAGGGGGGATGAGGACAGATACGCAGTATTTT.

Regarding this clone: At one end, the junction sequence differs from germline, possibly due to a read error. V and J are TRBV9 and TRBJ2-7; 9 bases are shared with TRBD2. CDR1 is SGDLS, CDR2 YYNGEE, per germline. There are 16 residues in the CDR3. The CDR3 sequence is CASSPSPGTSSHEQYF. CDR3 nucleotides: TGTGCCAGCAGCCCTTCCCCCGGGACTAGCTCCCACGAGCAGTACTTC. Full variable domain (outside the CDR3, taken from reference TRBV9 and TRBJ2-7): DSGVTQTPKHLITATGQRVTLRCSPRSGDLSVYWYQQSLDQGLQFLIQYYNGEERAKGNILERFSAQQFPDLHSELNLSSLELGDSALYFCASSPSPGTSSHEQYFGPGTRLTVT.

The rearrangement links TRBV4-1 to TRBJ2-2; 7 bases match TRBD1. The CDR3 length is 16 residues. V shed 5 bases, J shed 1 base, and the junction held 7 bases outside the gene matches. CDR1 MGHRA and CDR2 YSYEKL come from the germline V gene. CDR3 nucleotides: TGCGCCAGCAGCACGAGACAGGGTGGGAACACCGGGGAGCTGTTTTTT. Translating gives CASSTRQGGNTGELFF.

The V and J genes are TRBV5-1 and TRBJ2-1; D is unclear. From germline, CDR1 is SGHRS and CDR2 YFSETQ. Trimming took 4 bases from V and 2 from J, leaving 22 bases between them. The CDR3 has 18 amino acids. The CDR3 here is CASSRTMLVAATYNEQFF. CDR3 DNA: TGCGCCAGCAGCCGTACTATGCTCGTTGCGGCCACCTACAATGAGCAGTTCTTC.

The rearrangement links TRBV11-1 to TRBJ2-5; 10 bases line up with TRBD2. V was pared by 11 bases and J by 5 bases, with 8 bases of the junction left unmatched. The length of the CDR3 is 13 residues. Germline V lookup: CDR1 SGHAT, CDR2 FQDESV (reference sequence). The CDR3 loop is CAGSGGPGETQYF. As DNA, the CDR3 is TGTGCCGGTAGCGGGGGGCCCGGGGAGACCCAGTACTTC.

The chain carries TRBV13 and TRBJ1-1; D not certain. Germline loops: CDR1 PRHDT, CDR2 FYEKMQ (reference sequence). The CDR3 is 13 residues long. The V gene lost 5 bases and the J gene lost 1 base, with 8 bases spanning the gap. The CDR3 DNA is TGTGCCAGCAGCGTTCGACAGAACACTGAAGCTTTCTTT. Its protein is CASSVRQNTEAFF.

This clone appeared a few times. The chain links TRBV28 to TRBJ1-4, with D perhaps TRBD1 (5 bases). CDR3 length: 13 residues. In germline, CDR1 is MDHEN, CDR2 SYDVKM. Trimming took off 5 bases at V and 7 bases at J, with 11 bases between the two ends. Here the CDR3 DNA reads TGTGCCAGCAGTGTTCCCCAGGGTGAAAAACTGTTTTTT. This gives the protein CASSVPQGEKLFF. Filled out from reference TRBV28 and TRBJ1-4, the complete variable domain reads DVKVTQSSRYLVKRTGEKVFLECVQDMDHENMFWYRQDPGLGLRLIYFSYDVKMKEKGDIPEGYSVSREKKERFSLILESASTNQTSMYLCASSVPQGEKLFFGSGTQLSVL.

This chain links TRBV6-5 with TRBJ1-6, with 8 positions matching TRBD1. CDR3 length equals 15 residues. The V and J ends lost 1 base and 5 bases, in that order; junction bases with no gene match: 1. Germline assignment: CDR1 MNHEY and CDR2 SVGAGI. Here the CDR3 reads CASSYLGQDNSPLHF. DNA for the CDR3: TGTGCCAGCAGTTACTTGGGACAGGATAATTCACCCCTCCACTTT.

The V call is TRBV19, the J call TRBJ2-2; either TRBD1 or TRBD2 may supply D (5 bases each). V dropped 3 bases and J dropped 6 bases, with 11 bases sitting between them. Germline lookup yields CDR1 LNHDA and CDR2 SQIVND (reference sequence). The CDR3 contains 14 residues. The CDR3 loop reads CASSIPGAAGELFF. As DNA, the CDR3 is TGTGCCAGTAGTATTCCCGGGGCCGCCGGGGAGCTGTTTTTT.

The chain is built from TRBV19 and TRBJ1-1; D is uncertain. The CDR3 contains 15 residues. The germline V gene encodes CDR1 LNHDA and CDR2 SQIVND (reference sequence). Deletions cut 3 bases from V and 0 bases from J, with 11 bases between. CDR3 in DNA: TGTGCCAGTAGTATGGATGGAGGAATGAACACTGAAGCTTTCTTT. It is translated as CASSMDGGMNTEAFF.

The chain couples TRBV15 to TRBJ2-7; TRBD1 matches 7 bases. The CDR3 totals 18 residues. The trim removed 1 base at V and 0 bases at J, leaving 12 bases unmatched. CDR1 and CDR2 from the germline V gene are LNHNV and YYDKDF (reference sequence). The CDR3 sequence is CATSRGSAWGQTSYEQYF. The DNA of the CDR3 is TGTGCCACCAGCAGAGGTTCGGCGTGGGGACAGACCTCCTACGAGCAGTACTTC.

The chain links TRBV5-1 to TRBJ1-1; D may be TRBD1 (5 bases). Germline V gives CDR1 SGHRS, CDR2 YFSETQ. Trimming took off 0 bases at V and 0 bases at J, with 9 bases between the two ends. The CDR3 sequence is 15 residues long. The CDR3 DNA sequence: TGCGCCAGCAGCTTGGGTGGGACCGTGAACACTGAAGCTTTCTTT. This codes for CASSLGGTVNTEAFF.

CDR3 loop: CASSLILGHQNTEAFF. CDR3 nucleotide sequence: TGTGCCAGCAGCTTAATCCTTGGACACCAGAACACTGAAGCTTTCTTT. V and J are TRBV7-8 and TRBJ1-1, with D possibly TRBD1 on 5 matching bases. Deletions cut 2 bases from V and 1 base from J, with 14 bases between. Germline V gene lookup returns CDR1 SGHVS and CDR2 FQNEAQ. The CDR3 totals 16 residues.

The chain is built from TRBV28 and TRBJ2-1, with TRBD2 identical over 9 bases. Germline CDR1 is MDHEN and CDR2 is SYDVKM. This CDR3 region has 15 residues. Trimming cost V 6 bases and J 4 bases; bases outside gene matches: 7. The CDR3 DNA reads TGTGCCAGCAGCCAGAGCGGGGGGATATACAATGAGCAGTTCTTC. Translated: CASSQSGGIYNEQFF.